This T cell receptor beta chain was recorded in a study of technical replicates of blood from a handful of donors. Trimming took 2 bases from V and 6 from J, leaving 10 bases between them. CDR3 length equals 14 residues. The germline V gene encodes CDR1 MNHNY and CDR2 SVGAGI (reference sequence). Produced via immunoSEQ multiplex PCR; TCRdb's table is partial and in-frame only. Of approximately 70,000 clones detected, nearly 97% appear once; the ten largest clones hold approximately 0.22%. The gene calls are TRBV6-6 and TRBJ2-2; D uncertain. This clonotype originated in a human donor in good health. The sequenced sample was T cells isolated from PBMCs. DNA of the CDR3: TGTGCCAGCAGTTACGCCGTAGCCCCCGGGGAGCTGTTTTTT. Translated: CASSYAVAPGELFF.